These T cell receptor beta chains were read from a single sample in a study of blood T cell repertoires in COVID-19. Method: immunoSEQ multiplex PCR; TCRdb's copy keeps in-frame clones and lacks some. In the table there are approximately 240,000 clones, about 86% of which are singletons. Sequenced sample: PBMCs or T cells enriched from blood (not recorded which). These TCRs come from a woman in her fifties or sixties in a cohort exposed to, infected with or recovered from COVID-19 (not recorded which). CDR3s include the opening cysteine and the closing phenylalanine or tryptophan. The D gene is left open where the match is weak. Only some rows state a clone size, as once, few, many or a class for expanded clones.

>TRBD1|TRBJ1-2|TRBV5-4|NA
CASSSAGTGSGYTF
TGTGCCAGCAGCTCGGCCGGGACAGGGAGTGGCTACACCTTC
>NA|TRBJ2-1|TRBV5-8|NA
CASSFDNRLSYNEQFF
TGTGCCAGCAGCTTCGATAACCGGTTATCCTACAATGAGCAGTTCTTC
>TRBD1|TRBJ1-4|TRBV4-1|NA
CASSQGDRENEKLFF
TGCGCCAGCAGCCAAGGGGACAGAGAGAATGAAAAACTGTTTTTT
>NA|TRBJ2-1|TRBV21-1|once
CASSKGAGGGPLNEQFF
TGTGCCAGCAGCAAGGGGGCGGGTGGGGGCCCCCTCAATGAGCAGTTCTTC
>NA|TRBJ2-5|TRBV6-5|NA
CASSRQSRETQYF
TGTGCCAGCAGCCGACAGTCCCGGGAGACCCAGTACTTC
>NA|TRBJ1-5|TRBV29-1|NA
CSVQTGGGNQPQHF
TGCAGCGTCCAGACCGGGGGAGGCAATCAGCCCCAGCATTTT
>NA|TRBJ2-1|TRBV4-1|once
CASSQVSRLNEQFF
TGCGCCAGCAGCCAAGTTTCAAGACTTAATGAGCAGTTCTTC
>NA|TRBJ1-1|TRBV4-2|NA
CASSPSAGSREAFF
TGTGCCAGCAGCCCAAGTGCGGGTTCACGTGAAGCTTTCTTT
>NA|TRBJ1-5|TRBV12-3/TRBV12-4|few
CASSLAQGPQHF
TGTGCCAGCAGTTTAGCGCAGGGGCCCCAGCATTTT
>NA|TRBJ2-3|TRBV19|NA
CASSKDRRGTDTQYF
TGTGCCAGTAGTAAGGATCGGCGGGGCACAGATACGCAGTATTTT
>TRBD1|TRBJ1-3|TRBV25-1|NA
CASGTGAFGNTIYF
TGTGCCAGCGGGACAGGGGCTTTTGGAAACACCATATATTTT
>NA|TRBJ1-5|TRBV28|NA
CASSPQVGNQPQHF
TGTGCCAGCAGCCCACAAGTCGGCAATCAGCCCCAGCATTTT
>TRBD1|TRBJ1-2|TRBV29-1|NA
CSVEGQDYGYTF
TGCAGCGTTGAGGGACAGGACTATGGCTACACCTTC
>NA|TRBJ2-6|TRBV6-1|NA
CASSAKRECQSRANVLTF
TGTGCCAGCAGTGCTAAGAGGGAATGTCAAAGTCGGGCCAACGTCCTGACTTTC
>NA|TRBJ1-1|TRBV7-2|NA
CASSLERNTEAFF
TGTGCCAGCAGCTTAGAGAGGAACACTGAAGCTTTCTTT